This entry lists 15 T cell receptor beta chains sequenced from one sample in a study of blood T cell repertoires in COVID-19. This table comes from immunoSEQ multiplex PCR, and its TCRdb copy is limited to in-frame clones, with some not included. The table shows under 350,000 clones, with 86% occurring only once. Input material: peripheral blood. Source of these receptors: a man aged 18-30 years with active or convalescent COVID-19.

The genes are TRBV2 and TRBJ2-1; 7 bases line up with TRBD2. Per germline, CDR1 SNHLY and CDR2 FYNNEI. V dropped 6 bases and J dropped 4; count of bases not matched to a gene: 6. The CDR3 has 14 amino acids. Written as DNA, the CDR3 is TGTGCCAGCAGGGGAATTAGCGGGTACAATGAGCAGTTCTTC. Its protein product is CASRGISGYNEQFF.

This chain joins TRBV5-4 and TRBJ2-7, with TRBD2 matching over 10 bases. The V and J ends lost 3 bases and 3 bases, in that order; junction bases with no gene match: 6. This CDR3 has 15 residues. Germline lookup yields CDR1 SGHNT and CDR2 YYREEE (reference sequence). This CDR3 is CASSWTSGGGYEQYF. DNA of the CDR3: TGTGCCAGCAGCTGGACTAGCGGAGGAGGCTACGAGCAGTACTTC.

The chain combines TRBV5-5 with TRBJ1-2, with 8 positions matching TRBD1. The V segment lost 3 bases and the J segment 4 bases; nucleotides outside the gene matches: 5. The CDR3 is 14 amino acids. Germline V CDR1 and CDR2: SGHKS, YYEKEE (reference sequence). The CDR3 DNA sequence: TGTGCCAGCAGCTCAGGGGGCCGGAGCTATGGCTACACCTTC. Residues: CASSSGGRSYGYTF.

The J gene is TRBJ2-5, the V gene TRBV11-3; perhaps TRBD2 as D (6 bases). CDR1 is SGHNT, CDR2 YENEEA, per germline. The length of the CDR3 is 11 residues. Trimming shortened V by 3 bases and J by 7 bases, and 6 bases separated the two germline ends. The CDR3 is CASSFGGTQYF. CDR3 sequence (DNA): TGTGCCAGCAGCTTCGGGGGGACCCAGTACTTC.

The V and J genes are TRBV5-1 and TRBJ1-2; maybe TRBD1 (6 bases). Trimming shortened V by 7 bases and J by 8 bases, and 18 bases separated the two germline ends. Germline V lookup: CDR1 SGHRS, CDR2 YFSETQ. The CDR3 sequence is 13 residues long. The CDR3 bases are TGCGCCAGCGGACTCGAACAGGGTTTGGGCTACACCTTC. Residues: CASGLEQGLGYTF. Combining the CDR3 with reference TRBV5-1 and TRBJ1-2 gives the whole variable domain KAGVTQTPRYLIKTRGQQVTLSCSPISGHRSVSWYQQTPGQGLQFLFEYFSETQRNKGNFPGRFSGRQFSNSRSEMNVSTLELGDSALYLCASGLEQGLGYTFGSGTRLTVV.

The V gene is TRBV19, the J gene TRBJ2-1, with 11 nucleotides matching TRBD2. Looked up from germline, CDR1 is LNHDA and CDR2 is SQIVND (reference sequence). The length of the CDR3 is 16 residues. Unmatched junction bases numbered 12, after V lost 4 bases and J lost 10 bases. The CDR3 here is CASSKKTSGTREEQFF. The DNA of the CDR3 is TGTGCCAGTAGTAAAAAGACTAGCGGGACGAGGGAAGAGCAGTTCTTC.

This clone was found a few times. V and J are TRBV11-2 and TRBJ2-7, with D perhaps TRBD2 (6 bases). V lost 1 base, J lost 7 bases, and 14 bases lay in between. The CDR3 length is 14 residues. Germline loops: CDR1 SGHAT, CDR2 FQNNGV. CDR3 sequence (DNA): TGTGCCAGCAGCTTAGTGGAGGGCCTAACGGAGCAGTACTTC. It encodes CASSLVEGLTEQYF.

The chain joins TRBV6-5 to TRBJ2-5; maybe TRBD1 (5 bases). Germline loops: CDR1 MNHEY, CDR2 SVGAGI. V was pared by 4 bases and J by 4 bases, with 16 bases between. The CDR3 spans 15 residues. CDR3 residues: CASSLIRVLRETQYF. For the CDR3, the DNA is TGTGCCAGCAGTTTAATCAGGGTACTGAGAGAGACCCAGTACTTC.

The J gene is TRBJ2-3, the V gene TRBV19; D is perhaps TRBD2 (7 bases). Germline V lookup: CDR1 LNHDA, CDR2 SQIVND (reference sequence). CDR3 length: 16 residues. V lost 7 bases to trimming and J lost 0 bases, with 17 bases between them. The CDR3 DNA sequence: TGTGCCAGTACCTCCGGGGGGCCTCTTAGCACAGATACGCAGTATTTT. This sequence encodes CASTSGGPLSTDTQYF.

This chain joins TRBV4-1 and TRBJ1-5, with D hard to call. The length of the CDR3 is 16 residues. Germline V lookup: CDR1 MGHRA, CDR2 YSYEKL. The germline V and J ends were trimmed by 1 base and 6 bases, with 16 bases remaining between them. CDR3 DNA: TGCGCCAGCAGCCAAGGGTTTGACCAGCGGGGTCAGCCCCAGCATTTT. Residues: CASSQGFDQRGQPQHF.

This chain joins TRBV7-9 and TRBJ2-7, with 11 bases that match TRBD1. Germline values: CDR1 SEHNR, CDR2 FQNEAQ (reference sequence). The CDR3 sequence is 16 residues long. With 5 bases clipped from V and 3 bases from J, the junction kept 9 bases outside the gene matches. CDR3 DNA: TGTGCCAGCAGCCCCTCACGCGGGACAGGGGGCTACGAGCAGTACTTC. It yields the protein CASSPSRGTGGYEQYF.

This clone was detected only once. The rearrangement joins TRBV28 to TRBJ2-3, with D possibly matching TRBD1 (5 bases). Trimming cost V 7 bases and J 8 bases, with 13 bases left between them. This CDR3 contains 12 residues. The germline gives CDR1 MDHEN, CDR2 SYDVKM. The CDR3 protein is CASTSGSGTQYF. In DNA, the CDR3 is TGTGCCAGCACCTCAGGGTCGGGTACGCAGTATTTT.

This clone was counted only a few times. The chain is built from TRBV19 and TRBJ2-7; TRBD1 aligns across 7 bases. V was pared by 0 bases and J by 11 bases, with 10 bases of the junction left unmatched. Germline CDR1 reads LNHDA; CDR2 reads SQIVND (reference sequence). The CDR3 runs to 14 residues. The CDR3, as DNA: TGTGCCAGTAGTATAGATGAACAGGGGAATAAGAAGTACTTC. Translation: CASSIDEQGNKKYF.

The J gene is TRBJ1-3, the V gene TRBV7-2; D uncertain. The germline V gene encodes CDR1 SGHTA and CDR2 FQGNSA. Trimming pared 5 bases from V and 0 bases from J, leaving 11 bases between. The CDR3 consists of 15 residues. CDR3 in DNA: TGTGCCAGCAGCCCCGGGGTGATCTCTGGAAACACCATATATTTT. Its translation: CASSPGVISGNTIYF.

The J gene is TRBJ1-5, the V gene TRBV6-5; 8 bases are a match to TRBD1. V shed 6 bases, J shed 9 bases, and the junction held 7 bases outside the gene matches. The CDR3 runs 13 residues. Germline V CDR1 and CDR2: MNHEY, SVGAGI. The CDR3 nucleotides read TGTGCCAGCAGCGGACAGGGTAAAACGCCCCAGCATTTT. Translated, it gives CASSGQGKTPQHF.